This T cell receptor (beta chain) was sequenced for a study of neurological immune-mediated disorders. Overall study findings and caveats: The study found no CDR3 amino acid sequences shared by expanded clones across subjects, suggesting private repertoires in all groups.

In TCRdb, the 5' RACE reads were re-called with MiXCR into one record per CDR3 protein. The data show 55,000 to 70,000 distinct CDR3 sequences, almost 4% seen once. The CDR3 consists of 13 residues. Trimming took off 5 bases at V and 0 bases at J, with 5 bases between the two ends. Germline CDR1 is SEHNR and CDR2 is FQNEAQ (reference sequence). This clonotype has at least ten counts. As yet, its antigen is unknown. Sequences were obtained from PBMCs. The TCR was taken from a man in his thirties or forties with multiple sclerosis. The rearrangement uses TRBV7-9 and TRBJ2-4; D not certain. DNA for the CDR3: TGTGCCAGCAGCACCGCAGCCAAAAACATTCAGTACTTC. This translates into CASSTAAKNIQYF.